Listed here are 32 T cell receptor beta chains from one sample, sequenced in a study of regulatory T cells in long-lasting Graves disease. Time point indicated: persistent/refractory GD, antithyroid drugs over 5 years with positive TRAb. Isolated PBMC RNA provided the starting material for the TCR library. Library construction for TCR beta used iRepertoire HTBI primers and Arm-PCR of CDR3 regions. Each CDR3 protein is one row after TCRdb ran MiXCR on the multiplex PCR reads. The repertoire holds roughly 430,000 distinct CDR3 sequences, approximately 22% seen once, with 13% to 15% in the top ten. The source was peripheral blood mononuclear cells (PBMCs), collected when the disease was refractory, from a patient treated with antithyroid drugs. The source of these receptors is a female donor with Graves disease.

This clonotype was counted only a few times. This chain connects TRBV3-1 to TRBJ1-6; no clear D gene. There are 15 residues in the CDR3. Germline values: CDR1 LGHDT, CDR2 YNNKEL (reference sequence). V was pared by 2 bases and J by 8 bases, with 13 bases between. The DNA of the CDR3 is TGTGCCAGCAGCCAAAGTTCAGGCCTAGATTCACCCCTCCACTTT. Its translation: CASSQSSGLDSPLHF.

The chain combines TRBV7-8 with TRBJ1-1, with D possibly TRBD1 on 5 matching bases. Between the trimmed V and J ends, which lost 3 bases and 4 bases, there was a span of 18 bases. Germline V gene sequence: CDR1 SGHVS, CDR2 FQNEAQ. The CDR3 sequence is 16 residues long. The CDR3 DNA reads TGTGCCAGCAGCTTTGTTCTGACGCAGGGTATCACTGAAGCTTTCTTT. Residues: CASSFVLTQGITEAFF.

Concerning this clonotype: Given a much more abundant clone one base away, this may be a read error. The chain couples TRBV28 to TRBJ1-2; no clear D gene. This CDR3 is 13 amino acids long. Germline-derived CDR1 and CDR2 are MDHEN and SYDVKM. CDR3 region: CASSLGEPYGCTF. CDR3 sequence (DNA): TGTGCCAGCAGTTTGGGTGAACCTTATGGCTGCACCTTC.

The J gene is TRBJ1-2, the V gene TRBV5-1, with TRBD1 matching over 11 bases. Germline V gene data show CDR1 as SGHRS and CDR2 as YFSETQ. CDR3 length: 15 amino acids. Trimming removed 2 bases from V and 5 bases from J; junction bases left unmatched: 5. The CDR3 protein is CASSLGGQGAYGYTF. CDR3 coding DNA: TGCGCCAGCAGCTTAGGCGGACAGGGGGCGTATGGCTACACCTTC.

The chain carries TRBV14 and TRBJ1-1; 8 bases line up with TRBD1. Germline values: CDR1 SGHDN, CDR2 FVKESK. The CDR3 is made up of 16 amino acids. V shed 0 bases, J shed 3 bases, and the junction held 6 bases outside the gene matches. The CDR3, as DNA: TGTGCCAGCAGCCAAGAGGCAGGGGGCTTGGACACTGAAGCTTTCTTT. As protein: CASSQEAGGLDTEAFF.

This sequence joins TRBV29-1 and TRBJ1-2; D is perhaps TRBD1 (5 bases). This CDR3 comprises 14 residues. The V end was cut by 0 bases, the J end by 8 bases, with 16 bases between. Germline lookup yields CDR1 SQVTM and CDR2 ANQGSEA. The CDR3 region is CSVEELRGSGGYTF. In DNA form, the CDR3 reads TGCAGCGTTGAAGAGCTTCGGGGGAGTGGGGGCTACACCTTC.

This CDR3 reads CASSFSGNGEQYF. The CDR3 DNA is TGTGCCAGCAGCTTTTCCGGGAATGGAGAGCAGTACTTC. V is TRBV7-3 and J is TRBJ2-7; D is perhaps TRBD2 (5 bases). The CDR3 sequence is 13 residues long. CDR1 is SGHTA, CDR2 FQGTGA, per germline. Trimming shortened V by 3 bases and J by 7 bases, and 13 bases separated the two germline ends.

This clonotype was seen at least ten times. This chain connects TRBV20-1 to TRBJ2-7; D is possibly TRBD1 or TRBD2 (5 bases each). The germline V gene encodes CDR1 DFQATT and CDR2 SNEGSKA (reference sequence). The CDR3 has 13 residues. V shed 4 bases and J shed 2 bases, with 12 bases lying between them. The CDR3 protein is CSATGTETYEQYF. The DNA for the CDR3 is TGCAGTGCTACCGGGACGGAAACCTACGAGCAGTACTTC.

The V call is TRBV24-1, the J call TRBJ2-2; D is unresolved. Trimming shortened V by 4 bases and J by 6 bases, and 17 bases separated the two germline ends. The germline V gene has CDR1 KGHDR and CDR2 SFDVKD. The length of the CDR3 is 16 residues. CDR3 nucleotides: TGTGCCACCAGTGACCTCACGAGTAGCTCCTCCGGGGAGCTGTTTTTT. Protein product: CATSDLTSSSSGELFF.

This clonotype has only a few counts. V is TRBV11-3 and J is TRBJ2-2, with 9 bases matching TRBD2. After removal of 2 bases from V and 5 bases from J, the junction contained 6 bases not matched to a gene. The CDR3 is 16 amino acids. Germline lookup yields CDR1 SGHNT and CDR2 YENEEA. The CDR3 DNA follows: TGTGCCAGCAGCTTAAAGGCGGGAGGGCCAACCGGGGAGCTGTTTTTT. Translating it yields CASSLKAGGPTGELFF.

Ten or more counts support this clonotype. The chain is built from TRBV28 and TRBJ2-7, with 8 bases that match TRBD1. Losses at the gene ends were 6 bases for V and 2 bases for J; bases not matched to a gene: 9. The CDR3 runs 15 residues. Germline CDR1 reads MDHEN; CDR2 reads SYDVKM. The CDR3 coding sequence is TGTGCCAGCAGCGACAGCGGACAGGGAACCTACGAGCAGTACTTC. As protein: CASSDSGQGTYEQYF.

The chain recombines TRBV7-9 with TRBJ1-3; D remains unclear. Germline V gene sequence: CDR1 SEHNR, CDR2 FQNEAQ (reference sequence). CDR3 size: 14 residues. Trimming removed 7 bases from V and 2 bases from J, with 12 bases in between. In DNA, the CDR3 is TGTGCCAGCACTCAGACACAGCCTGGAAACACCATATATTTT. As protein: CASTQTQPGNTIYF.

Ten or more counts support this clonotype. Likely a read error: the CDR3 ends without its conserved phenylalanine or tryptophan. Because the CDR3's place on the DNA is in doubt, the DNA is left out and the CDR3 is given as listed by TCRdb. This chain links TRBV11-2 with TRBJ2-7; TRBD2 reflects the table's D call only, with no check against the DNA. CDR1 is SGHAT, CDR2 FQNNGV, per germline. The CDR3 comprises 12 residues, both ends counted. The CDR3 is CASSLVSGAPEL.

There are a few counts of this clonotype. The gene calls are TRBV28 and TRBJ2-2, with D tentatively TRBD1 (7 bases). V lost 3 bases and J lost 5, with 19 bases in between. Germline CDR1 MDHEN, CDR2 SYDVKM. This CDR3 has 17 amino acids. In nucleotides, the CDR3 is TGTGCCAGCAGTTTTGACCGCAGGGGGGCGGGAACCGGGGAGCTGTTTTTT. Protein: CASSFDRRGAGTGELFF.

On this clonotype itself: This sequence may be a read error, since a much larger clone differs from it by one base. V and J are TRBV7-9 and TRBJ2-7; D gene unclear. Germline V gives CDR1 SEHNR, CDR2 FQNEAQ (reference sequence). Trimming took off 1 base at V and 6 bases at J, with 4 bases between the two ends. The length of the CDR3 is 11 residues. DNA of the CDR3: TGTGCCAGCAGCTTAGAGAGCGAGCAGTACTTC. This translates into CASSLESEQYF.

Many counts were recorded for this clonotype. The chain uses TRBV28 and TRBJ2-5, with 10 bases lining up with TRBD1. CDR3 length: 14 residues. V gave up 7 bases and J gave up 1 base; unmatched junction bases: 3. From germline, CDR1 is MDHEN and CDR2 SYDVKM. The CDR3 sequence is CASTWDRGQETQYF. In DNA, the CDR3 is TGTGCCAGCACCTGGGACAGGGGCCAAGAGACCCAGTACTTC. The full variable domain, its missing parts supplied by reference TRBV28 and TRBJ2-5, is DVKVTQSSRYLVKRTGEKVFLECVQDMDHENMFWYRQDPGLGLRLIYFSYDVKMKEKGDIPEGYSVSREKKERFSLILESASTNQTSMYLCASTWDRGQETQYFGPGTRLLVL.

This clonotype was observed at least ten times. The chain joins TRBV3-1 to TRBJ2-4; 7 positions agree with TRBD1. V shed 0 bases and J 4 bases; nucleotides not matched to a gene: 3. The CDR3 is 15 amino acids. The V gene's germline CDR1 is LGHDT and CDR2 YNNKEL (reference sequence). CDR3 DNA: TGTGCCAGCAGCCAAGAAGGGGACAGTAAAAACATTCAGTACTTC. This sequence encodes CASSQEGDSKNIQYF.

The table lists this clonotype with a few counts. The CDR3 region has the DNA TGTGCCAGCTCACCAGCATCATACTCTGGAAACACCATATATTTT. Translation gives CASSPASYSGNTIYF. V is TRBV18 and J is TRBJ1-3, with no clear D. Trimming shortened V by 2 bases and J by 0 bases, and 8 bases separated the two germline ends. The V gene's germline CDR1 is KGHSH and CDR2 LQKENI. This CDR3 region has 15 residues.

Ten or more counts support this clonotype. The chain recombines TRBV7-9 with TRBJ1-4, with a tentative D call TRBD1 (6 bases). The germline V and J ends were trimmed by 5 bases and 2 bases, with 9 bases remaining between them. This CDR3 contains 14 residues. Looked up from germline, CDR1 is SEHNR and CDR2 is FQNEAQ (reference sequence). This chain's CDR3 is CASSHRETNEKLFF. The DNA for the CDR3 is TGTGCCAGCAGCCACAGGGAGACTAATGAAAAACTGTTTTTT.

This clonotype turned up a few times. This sequence joins TRBV28 and TRBJ2-7; 9 bases are shared with TRBD1. V shed 5 bases, J shed 5 bases, and the junction held 10 bases outside the gene matches. CDR3 length: 15 amino acids. The germline gives CDR1 MDHEN, CDR2 SYDVKM. The CDR3 protein is CASSAPGTGFNEQYF. The CDR3 DNA reads as TGTGCCAGCAGTGCACCCGGGACAGGGTTCAACGAGCAGTACTTC.

This clonotype was counted ten times or more. The genes are TRBV7-2 and TRBJ2-7; D assignment may be TRBD1 or TRBD2 (5 bases each). Trimming stripped 3 bases from V and 5 bases from J, with 11 bases between. Germline CDR1 SGHTA, CDR2 FQGNSA. This CDR3 has 13 amino acids. CDR3 sequence: CASSFTGPHEQYF. The CDR3 coding sequence is TGTGCCAGCAGCTTCACGGGACCCCACGAGCAGTACTTC. The variable domain in full, with the rest retrieved from reference TRBV7-2 and TRBJ2-7, is GAGVSQSPSNKVTEKGKDVELRCDPISGHTALYWYRQSLGQGLEFLIYFQGNSAPDKSGLPSDRFSAERTGGSVSTLTIQRTQQEDSAVYLCASSFTGPHEQYFGPGTRLTVT.

This clonotype appeared many times. The chain combines TRBV12-3 or TRBV12-4 with TRBJ2-7; tentatively, D is TRBD2 (6 bases). V was trimmed by 7 bases and J by 0 bases, leaving 10 bases between them. CDR3 length: 13 amino acids. CDR3 residues: CASNGGSSYEQYF. The CDR3 bases are TGTGCCAGCAACGGGGGAAGCTCCTACGAGCAGTACTTC.

This clonotype has just a few counts. This chain connects TRBV3-1 to TRBJ2-5, with 7 positions matching TRBD2. The germline V gene has CDR1 LGHDT and CDR2 YNNKEL (reference sequence). This CDR3 region has 14 residues. V trimming: 6 bases; J trimming: 3 bases; junction bases outside the gene matches: 7. CDR3 residues: CASRSAGTKETQYF. The CDR3 region has the DNA TGTGCCAGCAGATCAGCGGGGACGAAAGAGACCCAGTACTTC.

This chain joins TRBV20-1 and TRBJ2-1; weak D call: TRBD2 (6 bases). In germline, CDR1 is DFQATT, CDR2 SNEGSKA (reference sequence). Trimming took 0 bases from V and 4 from J, leaving 13 bases between them. This CDR3 is 15 amino acids long. The CDR3 nucleotides read TGCAGTGCTAGAGATGTGGCTAGCGAATACAATGAGCAGTTCTTC. Encoded protein: CSARDVASEYNEQFF.

This clonotype was observed many times. The chain employs TRBV28 and TRBJ2-1, with TRBD2 as a possible D gene (7 bases). The V gene lost 7 bases and the J gene lost 4 bases, with 20 bases spanning the gap. The germline CDR1 and CDR2 sequences are MDHEN and SYDVKM. The CDR3 loop spans 16 amino acids. DNA of the CDR3: TGTGCCAGCAACATAGGGGGGGGACGATTTTACAATGAGCAGTTCTTC. Translation gives CASNIGGGRFYNEQFF.

This clonotype was observed many times. This chain joins TRBV7-2 and TRBJ2-2; tentatively, D is TRBD2 (6 bases). Trimming shortened V by 1 base and J by 5 bases, and 8 bases separated the two germline ends. This CDR3 contains 14 residues. Germline-derived CDR1 and CDR2 are SGHTA and FQGNSA. The CDR3 loop reads CASSLGLGTGELFF. The CDR3 bases are TGTGCCAGCAGCTTAGGACTAGGGACCGGGGAGCTGTTTTTT. The variable domain in full, completed from reference TRBV7-2 and TRBJ2-2, reads GAGVSQSPSNKVTEKGKDVELRCDPISGHTALYWYRQSLGQGLEFLIYFQGNSAPDKSGLPSDRFSAERTGGSVSTLTIQRTQQEDSAVYLCASSLGLGTGELFFGEGSRLTVL.

In this sample, this clonotype turned up many times. The chain employs TRBV2 and TRBJ2-7; 9 bases agree with TRBD1. Germline values: CDR1 SNHLY, CDR2 FYNNEI. V trimming: 6 bases; J trimming: 6 bases; junction bases outside the gene matches: 6. This CDR3 spans 13 amino acids. The CDR3 DNA is TGTGCCAGCAGCAGGGACAGGGCTGGCGAGCAGTACTTC. It codes for CASSRDRAGEQYF.

This clonotype was observed at least ten times. The chain joins TRBV3-1 to TRBJ2-5; 9 nucleotides line up with TRBD2. The germline CDR1 and CDR2 sequences are LGHDT and YNNKEL (reference sequence). This CDR3 region has 17 residues. Losses at the gene ends were 0 bases for V and 5 bases for J; bases not matched to a gene: 10. The CDR3 coding sequence is TGTGCCAGCAGCCAAGAGACTAGCGGAATTACCCGGGAGACCCAGTACTTC. This codes for CASSQETSGITRETQYF.

This clonotype showed up just a few times. The V and J genes are TRBV7-9 and TRBJ2-7; D may correspond to TRBD1 or TRBD2 (6 bases each). CDR3 length: 12 amino acids. Germline V CDR1 and CDR2: SEHNR, FQNEAQ (reference sequence). DNA of the CDR3: TGTGCGGGGGGCGGGGCCGAAAGCGAGCAGTACTTC. This encodes CAGGGAESEQYF.

Ten or more counts support this clonotype. The chain carries TRBV7-3 and TRBJ2-6; 8 bases line up with TRBD1. The CDR3 has 17 residues. CDR1 SGHTA and CDR2 FQGTGA come from the germline V gene. The junction had 6 bases not matched to a gene; V was cut back by 5 bases and J by 0 bases. As DNA, the CDR3 is TGTGCCAGCAGCCGACAGGGGTACTACTCTGGGGCCAACGTCCTGACTTTC. Translating it yields CASSRQGYYSGANVLTF.

This clonotype was found many times. The rearrangement uses TRBV28 and TRBJ2-7; 11 bases line up with TRBD2. This CDR3 is built from 15 residues. Germline CDR1 MDHEN, CDR2 SYDVKM. With 4 bases clipped from V and 5 bases from J, the junction kept 7 bases outside the gene matches. CDR3 amino acids: CASSSALAGVNEQYF. CDR3 DNA sequence: TGTGCCAGCAGTTCCGCACTAGCGGGAGTCAACGAGCAGTACTTC.

This clonotype was observed at least ten times. This sequence joins TRBV29-1 and TRBJ2-5; perhaps D is TRBD1 or TRBD2 (5 bases each). Germline CDR1 SQVTM, CDR2 ANQGSEA. The CDR3 is made up of 13 amino acids. The V gene lost 6 bases and the J gene lost 0 bases, with 11 bases spanning the gap. CDR3 DNA: TGCAGCGTCCCGGGGCAGTACCAAGAGACCCAGTACTTC. It codes for CSVPGQYQETQYF.